These 29 T cell receptor beta chains share one sample of origin, sequenced in a study of T cell repertoires in cytomegalovirus infection. TCRdb reprocessed the reads with MiXCR, giving one entry per CDR3 protein. The sample holds some 680,000 distinct CDR3 sequences; less than 40% are singletons and the top ten take 2.8%. Material: PBMCs. These receptors came from a human donor in good health (CMV status not recorded). Some clones in this sample may be carry-over from other donors' samples.

This clonotype was seen many times. CDR3: CASSSQTSAIPGELFF. CDR3 in DNA: TGTGCCAGCAGCTCCCAGACTAGCGCTATCCCCGGGGAGCTGTTTTTT. The chain couples TRBV7-9 to TRBJ2-2; 8 nucleotides match TRBD2. Trimming cost V 4 bases and J 6 bases; bases outside gene matches: 10. The germline V gene encodes CDR1 SEHNR and CDR2 FQNEAQ (reference sequence). The CDR3 contains 16 residues.

V gene TRBV28 combines with J gene TRBJ2-7; 7 nucleotides agree with TRBD1. The CDR3 runs 13 residues. Germline V gives CDR1 MDHEN, CDR2 SYDVKM. V was pared by 7 bases and J by 1 base, with 4 bases of the junction left unmatched. The CDR3 DNA reads TGTGCCAGCACCAGGGGGAGATCCTACGAGCAGTACTTC. The encoded protein is CASTRGRSYEQYF.

About this clonotype itself: A read error may explain this, as a much larger clone is one base away. The V call is TRBV4-2, the J call TRBJ2-7; no clear D. The V gene's germline CDR1 is LGHNA and CDR2 YNFKEQ. The CDR3 is 13 amino acids. CDR3 DNA: TGTTCCAGCAGCCAAGATAGATCCCCTTTGCAGTACTTC. It codes for CSSSQDRSPLQYF.

This clonotype has more than one count but fewer than ten. The chain employs TRBV2 and TRBJ1-2; no firm D call. Trimming took 7 bases from V and 4 from J, leaving 7 bases between them. This CDR3 comprises 11 residues. CDR1 and CDR2 (germline): SNHLY, FYNNEI. The CDR3: CASNTGYGYTF. The CDR3 DNA reads as TGTGCCAGCAATACCGGCTATGGCTACACCTTC.

This clonotype has at least ten counts. J is TRBJ1-1 and V is TRBV12-3 or TRBV12-4; D may be TRBD1 (5 bases). The V gene lost 5 bases and the J gene lost 5 bases, with 15 bases spanning the gap. The CDR3 consists of 14 residues. The CDR3 nucleotides read TGTGCCAGCAGTCCATCACGACAGCGAACTGAAGCTTTCTTT. Its protein product is CASSPSRQRTEAFF.

The chain couples TRBV19 to TRBJ1-1; 8 bases agree with TRBD1. Germline trimming cut 4 bases from V and 0 bases from J; bases unmatched to any gene: 4. Germline values: CDR1 LNHDA, CDR2 SQIVND (reference sequence). The CDR3 loop spans 15 amino acids. CDR3 amino acids: CASSNQGAMNTEAFF. The CDR3 DNA sequence: TGTGCCAGTAGTAACCAGGGGGCGATGAACACTGAAGCTTTCTTT.

This rearrangement joins TRBV6-1 to TRBJ1-5; a possible D gene is TRBD1 (5 bases). V lost 8 bases, J lost 6 bases, and 17 bases lay in between. There are 14 residues in the CDR3. The germline gives CDR1 MNHNS, CDR2 SASEGT. CDR3: CASRGTAASQPQHF. CDR3 DNA sequence: TGTGCCAGCCGAGGGACTGCGGCGAGTCAGCCCCAGCATTTT.

The rearrangement joins TRBV6-6 to TRBJ1-5; TRBD1 is a possible D gene (6 bases). The germline gives CDR1 MNHNY, CDR2 SVGAGI (reference sequence). V was clipped by 6 bases and J by 5 bases, with 23 bases between them. This CDR3 region has 17 residues. This CDR3 reads CASRPWGAEPLYQPQHF. In DNA form, the CDR3 reads TGTGCCAGCAGACCCTGGGGGGCCGAACCTTTATATCAGCCCCAGCATTTT.

The rearrangement uses TRBV5-6 and TRBJ2-1; 7 nucleotides match TRBD2. The CDR3 covers 15 residues. Germline V lookup: CDR1 SGHDT, CDR2 YYEEEE. Trimming took 6 bases from V and 5 from J; bases not matched to a gene: 11. The CDR3, as DNA: TGTGCCAGCACCCCTAGACTAGCACATAACAATGAGCAGTTCTTC. Its translation: CASTPRLAHNNEQFF.

The chain carries TRBV2 and TRBJ2-7; 7 bases are shared with TRBD1. With 5 bases clipped from V and 0 bases from J, the junction kept 10 bases outside the gene matches. This CDR3 has 16 amino acids. Germline CDR1 is SNHLY and CDR2 is FYNNEI. CDR3 coding DNA: TGTGCCAGCAGTCTACCGGGACAGACTTACTCCTACGAGCAGTACTTC. Protein sequence: CASSLPGQTYSYEQYF.

This clonotype showed up many times. The chain employs TRBV14 and TRBJ1-1; 7 nucleotides match TRBD1. Germline trimming cut 4 bases from V and 5 bases from J; bases unmatched to any gene: 4. This CDR3 is 13 amino acids long. Germline CDR1 SGHDN, CDR2 FVKESK. This CDR3 is CASSPTGRTEAFF. DNA for the CDR3: TGTGCCAGCAGCCCGACAGGGCGGACTGAAGCTTTCTTT.

The chain carries TRBV12-3 or TRBV12-4 and TRBJ1-4; D gene uncertain. With 4 bases removed from V and 2 bases from J, the gap between germline ends came to 20 bases. The CDR3 is made up of 18 amino acids. CDR3 nucleotide sequence: TGTGCCAGCAGTTCCTCGTCCAGAACCCGAGGGACTAATGAAAAACTGTTTTTT. Protein product: CASSSSSRTRGTNEKLFF.

The CDR3 sequence: CASSSSRGGNSGANVLTF. CDR3 sequence (DNA): TGTGCCAGCAGCTCCAGCCGGGGCGGAAACTCTGGGGCCAACGTCCTGACTTTC. The chain links TRBV7-8 to TRBJ2-6; D is perhaps TRBD1 or TRBD2 (5 bases each). The germline V and J ends were trimmed by 4 bases and 0 bases, with 16 bases remaining between them. This CDR3 is built from 18 residues. From germline, CDR1 is SGHVS and CDR2 FQNEAQ.

J is TRBJ2-5 and V is TRBV7-8; possibly TRBD1 for D (5 bases). V was clipped by 1 base and J by 5 bases, with 11 bases between them. The CDR3 is made up of 14 amino acids. The germline V gene encodes CDR1 SGHVS and CDR2 FQNEAQ. In nucleotides, the CDR3 is TGTGCCAGCAGCTTAGTAGGGGTATTTGAGACCCAGTACTTC. Protein sequence: CASSLVGVFETQYF. The full variable domain, in which reference TRBV7-8 and TRBJ2-5 provide the parts outside the CDR3, is GAGVSQSPRYKVAKRGQDVALRCDPISGHVSLFWYQQALGQGPEFLTYFQNEAQLDKSGLPSDRFFAERPEGSVSTLKIQRTQQEDSAVYLCASSLVGVFETQYFGPGTRLLVL.

The J gene is TRBJ2-2, the V gene TRBV11-2, with 10 bases matching TRBD1. CDR3 length equals 16 residues. The ends lost 4 bases at V and 3 bases at J; junction bases unmatched: 5. In germline, CDR1 is SGHAT, CDR2 FQNNGV. The CDR3 bases are TGTGCCAGCAGCTCAAGGACAGGGGGGCACACCGGGGAGCTGTTTTTT. This gives the protein CASSSRTGGHTGELFF.

The rearrangement joins TRBV7-9 to TRBJ1-1, with 10 bases fitting TRBD1. CDR1 is SEHNR, CDR2 FQNEAQ, per germline (reference sequence). The CDR3 runs to 13 residues. J was trimmed by 9 bases and V by 5 bases; bases with no gene match: 6. As DNA, the CDR3 is TGTGCCAGCAGCCAGACAGGGGGCAATAAAGCTTTCTTT. Translating gives CASSQTGGNKAFF. The variable domain in full, with the rest retrieved from reference TRBV7-9 and TRBJ1-1, is DTGVSQNPRHKITKRGQNVTFRCDPISEHNRLYWYRQTLGQGPEFLTYFQNEAQLEKSRLLSDRFSAERPKGSFSTLEIQRTEQGDSAMYLCASSQTGGNKAFFGQGTRLTVV.

This clonotype was recorded many times. CDR3 loop: CSVIGSGIHTEAFF. Here the CDR3 DNA reads TGCAGCGTGATAGGGTCCGGCATACACACTGAAGCTTTCTTT. The chain has TRBV29-1 and TRBJ1-1; D is undetermined. CDR1 and CDR2 (germline): SQVTM, ANQGSEA. The CDR3 sequence is 14 residues long. V lost 6 bases, J lost 3 bases, and 17 bases lay in between.

The V gene is TRBV7-8, the J gene TRBJ2-5; the D gene is possibly TRBD2 (6 bases). V dropped 5 bases and J dropped 1 base, with 17 bases sitting between them. In germline, CDR1 is SGHVS, CDR2 FQNEAQ. The CDR3 totals 16 residues. The CDR3 is CASSELQGEVQETQYF. In DNA form, the CDR3 reads TGTGCCAGCAGCGAACTCCAAGGGGAGGTCCAAGAGACCCAGTACTTC.

The V gene is TRBV12-3 or TRBV12-4, the J gene TRBJ1-1, with a weak D call TRBD1 (5 bases). There are 16 residues in the CDR3. Trimming took 7 bases from V and 0 from J, leaving 18 bases between them. CDR3 sequence: CASITGTRSVNTEAFF. The DNA of the CDR3 is TGTGCCAGCATAACTGGGACTCGGTCCGTGAACACTGAAGCTTTCTTT.

A word on this clonotype: A much larger clone differs by one base, so this may be a read error. V gene TRBV11-2 combines with J gene TRBJ1-6; 9 nucleotides agree with TRBD1. CDR3 length: 14 residues. Germline V CDR1 and CDR2: SGHAT, FQNNGV. The CDR3 here is CSSSLDRGNSPLHF. In DNA, the CDR3 is TGTTCCAGCAGCTTAGACAGGGGGAATTCACCCCTCCACTTT.

This clonotype came up many times. Germline is not matched at one junction end, which may reflect a read error. V gene TRBV11-3 combines with J gene TRBJ1-1; D not resolved. CDR1 is SGHNT and CDR2 is YENEEA in the germline V gene. There are 13 residues in the CDR3. The CDR3 bases are TGTGCTAGCAGCTTAGACGTGAACACTGAAGCTTTCTTT. Protein product: CASSLDVNTEAFF. Supplemented by reference TRBV11-3 and TRBJ1-1, the full variable domain reads EAGVVQSPRYKIIEKKQPVAFWCNPISGHNTLYWYLQNLGQGPELLIRYENEEAVDDSQLPKDRFSAERLKGVDSTLKIQPAELGDSAVYLCASSLDVNTEAFFGQGTRLTVV.

The CDR3 spells CASSFTGTGDVGSNQPQHF. The CDR3 region has the DNA TGTGCCAGCAGCTTCACCGGGACAGGGGACGTCGGGAGCAATCAGCCCCAGCATTTT. The rearrangement uses TRBV11-3 and TRBJ1-5, with 10 bases lining up with TRBD1. Germline CDR1 SGHNT, CDR2 YENEEA. This CDR3 is built from 19 residues. Trimming removed 3 bases from V and 1 base from J; junction bases left unmatched: 12.

This clonotype has only a few counts. This chain connects TRBV5-6 to TRBJ2-3; 7 bases are shared with TRBD2. The CDR3 sequence is 14 residues long. V was clipped by 7 bases and J by 4 bases; unmatched bases: 9. The germline gives CDR1 SGHDT, CDR2 YYEEEE. As DNA, the CDR3 is TGTGCCAGCCTAAGGAGCGGGACCGCAGATACGCAGTATTTT. As protein: CASLRSGTADTQYF.

This clonotype was seen ten or more times. The V call is TRBV7-2, the J call TRBJ1-3; no definite D call. This CDR3 region has 15 residues. Looked up from germline, CDR1 is SGHTA and CDR2 is FQGNSA. V was pared by 5 bases and J by 0 bases, with 11 bases between. CDR3 sequence reads: CASSRRLHSGNTIYF. Written as DNA, the CDR3 is TGTGCCAGCAGCCGCCGTCTCCACTCTGGAAACACCATATATTTT. Based on the CDR3 plus reference TRBV7-2 and TRBJ1-3, the full variable domain is GAGVSQSPSNKVTEKGKDVELRCDPISGHTALYWYRQSLGQGLEFLIYFQGNSAPDKSGLPSDRFSAERTGGSVSTLTIQRTQQEDSAVYLCASSRRLHSGNTIYFGEGSWLTVV.

This clonotype has ten or more counts. The chain couples TRBV12-3 or TRBV12-4 to TRBJ2-7; 9 nucleotides align to TRBD1. With V trimmed by 7 bases and J by 5 bases, 9 bases remained unmatched. This CDR3 is 14 amino acids long. This chain's CDR3 is CASTRDRDGDEQYF. As DNA, the CDR3 is TGTGCCAGCACGCGGGACAGGGATGGTGACGAGCAGTACTTC.

In this sample, this clonotype turned up a few times. The rearrangement joins TRBV28 to TRBJ2-1, with D uncertain. Germline V gene sequence: CDR1 MDHEN, CDR2 SYDVKM. The V end lost 1 base, the J end lost 3 bases, and 13 bases lay between the germline ends. CDR3 length equals 16 residues. CDR3 loop: CASSLYLDAFYNEQFF. The CDR3 DNA reads TGTGCCAGCAGTTTATACCTAGATGCCTTCTACAATGAGCAGTTCTTC. The full variable domain, rest sourced from reference TRBV28 and TRBJ2-1, is DVKVTQSSRYLVKRTGEKVFLECVQDMDHENMFWYRQDPGLGLRLIYFSYDVKMKEKGDIPEGYSVSREKKERFSLILESASTNQTSMYLCASSLYLDAFYNEQFFGPGTRLTVL.

The rearrangement links TRBV5-1 to TRBJ2-2; no definite D call. Germline V gene lookup returns CDR1 SGHRS and CDR2 YFSETQ. This CDR3 is 16 amino acids long. The germline V and J ends were trimmed by 1 base and 0 bases, with 10 bases remaining between them. The CDR3 nucleotides are TGCGCCAGCAGCTTGTTTATTCCAGCGAACACCGGGGAGCTGTTTTTT. This encodes CASSLFIPANTGELFF.

The chain links TRBV7-6 to TRBJ2-7; TRBD2 might be the D (6 bases). Trimming removed 1 base from V and 1 base from J, with 14 bases in between. The CDR3 has 16 amino acids. Germline CDR1 and CDR2: SGHVS and FNYEAQ. The CDR3: CASSLVDGSRSYEQYF. CDR3 nucleotide sequence: TGTGCCAGCAGCTTAGTTGACGGGAGCCGGTCCTACGAGCAGTACTTC. The whole variable domain, filled in from reference TRBV7-6 and TRBJ2-7, reads GAGVSQSPRYKVTKRGQDVALRCDPISGHVSLYWYRQALGQGPEFLTYFNYEAQQDKSGLPNDRFSAERPEGSISTLTIQRTEQRDSAMYRCASSLVDGSRSYEQYFGPGTRLTVT.

This sequence joins TRBV15 and TRBJ2-1; D is uncertain. V was pared by 0 bases and J by 9 bases, with 15 bases between. The V gene's germline CDR1 is LNHNV and CDR2 YYDKDF (reference sequence). This CDR3 contains 15 residues. The CDR3 protein is CATSRDGEALGEQFF. The DNA for the CDR3 is TGTGCCACCAGCAGAGATGGAGAAGCATTGGGTGAGCAGTTCTTC.